The T cell receptor beta chain described here comes from a study of neurological immune-mediated disorders (dated by TCRdb to about 2019). About the study as a whole: Among the roughly 34 multiple sclerosis patients, relapsing-remitting MS was present in 31 and secondary progressive MS was present in 3. The study compared peripheral blood TCR-beta repertoires of HTLV-I-associated myelopathy (HAM/TSP) patients, multiple sclerosis patients and healthy controls using UMI-based sequencing. Longitudinal samples, technical triplicates and paired sorted CD4+ and CD8+ T-cell subsets, alongside PBMC samples, were included among the roughly 110 TCR-beta libraries. Of the 68 subjects in the cohort, about 15 were HAM/TSP patients, some 34 were multiple sclerosis patients, and approximately 20 were healthy controls. Overall study results and their limits: No identical CDR3 amino acid sequences were shared among expanded clones across subjects, suggesting private TCR-beta repertoires in all groups. Phylogenetic analysis grouped repertoires from 18 of 34 MS patients into a cluster of related CDR3 sequences, suggesting a possible repertoire-level signature. TCR clonal expansion was highest in HAM/TSP patients and lowest in MS patients, with MS patients falling below even healthy controls. The MS cluster was not associated with any clinical or MRI features, and the authors stated that larger cohorts are needed.

The CDR3 spans 15 residues, from the cysteine through the phenylalanine. Solely the CDR3 DNA is kept, with 45 bases framed from the first base. The CDR1 and CDR2 encoded by the germline V gene (reference sequence) are DFQATT and SNEGSKA. The germline V and J ends show losses of 4 bases and 4 bases respectively, and no gene match explains 11 bases of the junction. The table lists this clonotype with a few counts. Its antigen is currently not known. Per-base quality was not reported, and no clone a single base away is much larger than it. cDNA was synthesized by template-switch 5'RACE using a primer with a 10-nucleotide random unique molecular identifier that tagged each TCR transcript. Over 180 million TCR-beta sequences, covering 15-18 subjects, were produced in each sequencing run. The RNeasy kit was used to extract total RNA. TCR-beta VDJ regions were amplified with primers for the TCR constant region and the 5'RACE anchor, using the KAPA Real-time Library Amplification kit. Sample indexes and Illumina adaptors were added in a first PCR, and a second PCR then increased library yield. After Ampure bead purification, the roughly 650 bp TCR product was size-selected on a 2% E-gel SizeSelection system. Before pooling, library quality was checked on a Bioanalyzer, concentration was measured with Qubit, and libraries were quantified with the Kapa Library Quantification kit. An Illumina HiSeq 2500 was used to sequence the libraries paired-end at 2 x 150 bp. To increase sequence diversity, 25-30% phiX was spiked into each library pool. As for the authors' bioinformatics: The quality-filtered reads were processed with the UMI-based MiGEC pipeline, whose error correction step removed more than 80% of the raw TCR sequences. IMGT germline references were used for alignment of VDJ genes, and clonotypes were defined by a unique CDR3 amino acid sequence together with V-J genes. Clonal expansion, Shannon diversity and CDR3 relatedness (CalcPairwiseDistances, ClusterSamples) were evaluated with VDJtools, and phylogenetic trees were built with CLCbio workbench. Using coefficient-of-variation modelling across technical triplicates, the study counted a clone as expanded if it had at least 8 unique UMIs. TCRdb itself trimmed the public reads at Q25 with fastp, ran MiXCR and retained productive beta chains. Rows are combined by CDR3 protein, so each entry shows the most common genes and DNA. TCRdb's processing, not the authors' own work, is the source of the V and J calls. A total of approximately 50,000 distinct CDR3 sequences appear in this sample, approximately 3.8% of them only once. The biggest ten clones account for roughly 1.5% of the sample.

For the unsorted PBMC libraries, 2 million PBMCs were stored in RNAlater at -80 degrees C until RNA extraction and were used to generate the libraries. Multiple sclerosis patients were enrolled in a US clinical protocol under which disease progression was evaluated by magnetic resonance imaging. Peripheral blood was subjected to Ficoll-Hypaque density gradient centrifugation to isolate PBMCs, which were then cryopreserved in liquid nitrogen. Sequences were obtained from PBMCs. The receptor was derived from a man aged 25 to 40 with multiple sclerosis. The V and J genes are TRBV20-1 and TRBJ2-5, and 8 junctional nucleotides match TRBD2. This receptor has the CDR3 CSAIQAGAGSETQYF. The DNA sequence reads TGCAGTGCTATCCAAGCGGGAGCAGGTTCAGAGACCCAGTACTTC.